The 15 T cell receptor beta chains below were found in one sample sequenced in a study of blood T cell repertoires in COVID-19. Sequencing used immunoSEQ multiplex PCR; TCRdb keeps in-frame clones, though not all of them. The data contain 85,000 to 95,000 clones, around 87% of them singletons. The material sequenced was peripheral blood. These receptors all come from a human donor with acute or convalescent COVID-19. The donor label of this sample is uncertain.

The rearrangement joins TRBV4-1 to TRBJ1-1, with D hard to call. The CDR3 runs 14 residues. Trimming pared 2 bases from V and 1 base from J, leaving 8 bases between. Per the germline V gene, CDR1 is MGHRA and CDR2 is YSYEKL. CDR3 protein: CASSQQVGNTEAFF. The CDR3 coding sequence is TGCGCCAGCAGCCAACAGGTAGGGAACACTGAAGCTTTCTTT.

The rearrangement uses TRBV11-2 and TRBJ2-3, with TRBD2 matching 14 bases. There are 18 residues in the CDR3. Germline V lookup: CDR1 SGHAT, CDR2 FQNNGV. Germline trimming cut 2 bases from V and 2 bases from J; bases unmatched to any gene: 6. CDR3 protein: CASSLFGLAGGLTDTQYF. The CDR3 coding sequence is TGTGCCAGCAGCTTATTCGGACTAGCGGGGGGTCTCACAGATACGCAGTATTTT.

The V and J genes are TRBV11-3 and TRBJ1-6; no firm D call. Germline CDR1 and CDR2: SGHNT and YENEEA. The CDR3 consists of 14 residues. Between the trimmed V and J ends, which lost 7 bases and 7 bases, there was a span of 14 bases. CDR3 amino acids: CASKSGERNSPLHF. Here the CDR3 DNA reads TGTGCCAGCAAGAGCGGGGAGAGGAATTCACCCCTCCACTTT.

The chain is built from TRBV25-1 and TRBJ1-1; TRBD1 aligns across 10 bases. The CDR3 totals 15 residues. The V gene end was trimmed by 4 bases and the J gene end by 11 bases; junction bases not matched to a gene: 13. CDR1 and CDR2 from the germline V gene are MGHDK and SYGVNS. The CDR3 DNA sequence: TGTGCCAGCAGTGCCTCGACAGGGGGCGGGATTGGGGCTTTCTTT. This gives the protein CASSASTGGGIGAFF.

The chain couples TRBV18 to TRBJ1-2, with 9 bases aligning to TRBD1. The CDR3 sequence is 15 residues long. The V gene's germline CDR1 is KGHSH and CDR2 LQKENI. Germline trimming cut 1 base from V and 2 bases from J; bases unmatched to any gene: 2. This CDR3 is CASSPLGQGNYGYTF. The CDR3 region has the DNA TGTGCCAGCTCACCACTAGGACAGGGGAACTATGGCTACACCTTC.

The chain recombines TRBV6-2 or TRBV6-3 with TRBJ1-2, with TRBD1 matching 7 bases. The CDR3 is made up of 15 amino acids. The junction had 12 bases not matched to a gene; V was cut back by 4 bases and J by 7 bases. Germline CDR1 MNHEY, CDR2 SVGEGT. The CDR3 here is CASSFRTTGSGGYTF. Here the CDR3 DNA reads TGTGCCAGCAGTTTTCGGACGACAGGGTCTGGTGGCTACACCTTC.

This CDR3 is CASEGAGELFF. The CDR3 region has the DNA TGTGCCAGTGAGGGCGCCGGGGAGCTGTTTTTT. The V and J genes are TRBV12-3 or TRBV12-4 and TRBJ2-2, with TRBD2 as a possible D gene (5 bases). V lost 9 bases and J 6 bases, leaving 8 bases between the germline ends. CDR3 length: 11 amino acids.

This sequence joins TRBV3-1 (or the pseudogene TRBV3-2) and TRBJ1-4, with 7 bases fitting TRBD1. With 3 bases clipped from V and 13 bases from J, the junction kept 5 bases outside the gene matches. The germline V gene encodes CDR1 LGHDT and CDR2 YNNKEL (reference sequence). There are 12 residues in the CDR3. CDR3 residues: CASSHDRARLFF. As DNA, the CDR3 is TGTGCCAGCAGCCACGACAGGGCCAGACTGTTTTTT.

J is TRBJ2-1 and V is TRBV11-3; possible D gene TRBD1, 5 bases. Looked up from germline, CDR1 is SGHNT and CDR2 is YENEEA. The V end was cut by 2 bases, the J end by 4 bases, with 9 bases between. The CDR3 spans 14 residues. The CDR3 nucleotides read TGTGCCAGCAGCTTATTTCGACAGTACAATGAGCAGTTCTTC. The encoded protein is CASSLFRQYNEQFF.

V usage is TRBV11-3 and J usage is TRBJ2-1, with 11 nucleotides matching TRBD2. The CDR3 runs 16 residues. CDR1 and CDR2 from the germline V gene are SGHNT and YENEEA. V lost 1 base, J lost 4 bases, and 3 bases stayed unmatched. CDR3 residues: CASSLGSGGAYNEQFF. Written as DNA, the CDR3 is TGTGCCAGCAGCTTAGGTAGCGGGGGGGCATACAATGAGCAGTTCTTC.

The rearrangement links TRBV7-9 to TRBJ2-5, with 7 bases lining up with TRBD2. V was pared by 1 base and J by 0 bases, with 2 bases of the junction left unmatched. The length of the CDR3 is 15 residues. Germline V gene lookup returns CDR1 SEHNR and CDR2 FQNEAQ (reference sequence). The DNA of the CDR3 is TGTGCCAGCAGCTTAGGGGGGACTAACCAAGAGACCCAGTACTTC. Translating gives CASSLGGTNQETQYF.

This clone showed up just a few times. DNA of the CDR3: TGTGCCAGTTCGACCCAGGAAGGTTATCAGCCCCAGCATTTT. It is translated as CASSTQEGYQPQHF. The J gene is TRBJ1-5, the V gene TRBV19; D gene uncertain. In germline, CDR1 is LNHDA, CDR2 SQIVND (reference sequence). The CDR3 runs 14 residues. With 8 bases removed from V and 5 bases from J, the gap between germline ends came to 16 bases. Variable domain in full (rest from reference TRBV19 and TRBJ1-5): DGGITQSPKYLFRKEGQNVTLSCEQNLNHDAMYWYRQDPGQGLRLIYYSQIVNDFQKGDIAEGYSVSREKKESFPLTVTSAQKNPTAFYLCASSTQEGYQPQHFGDGTRLSIL.

This chain connects TRBV11-1 to TRBJ2-1, with a tentative D call TRBD2 (5 bases). The V and J ends lost 0 bases and 5 bases respectively, with 14 bases between them. Germline V lookup: CDR1 SGHAT, CDR2 FQDESV (reference sequence). The CDR3 has 16 amino acids. This CDR3 is CASSLALAILNNEQFF. As DNA, the CDR3 is TGTGCCAGCAGCTTAGCGCTAGCTATACTCAACAATGAGCAGTTCTTC.

V is TRBV18 and J is TRBJ1-1; weak D call: TRBD1 (6 bases). CDR1 is KGHSH, CDR2 LQKENI, per germline. Trimming pared 1 base from V and 1 base from J, leaving 13 bases between. This CDR3 is built from 16 residues. CDR3 residues: CASSPQAGAKNTEAFF. The CDR3 DNA sequence: TGTGCCAGCTCACCACAGGCAGGGGCAAAGAACACTGAAGCTTTCTTT.

The chain employs TRBV28 and TRBJ1-4; D gene ambiguous. CDR1 and CDR2 from the germline V gene are MDHEN and SYDVKM. The V gene lost 4 bases and the J gene lost 10 bases, with 16 bases spanning the gap. The CDR3 runs to 14 residues. The CDR3 protein is CASSSLKGGRKLFF. The CDR3 DNA is TGTGCCAGCAGTTCCTTAAAGGGTGGGAGAAAACTGTTTTTT.